This T cell receptor beta chain emerged from a study of blood T cells in healthy people across ages (dated by TCRdb to between 2014 and 2017). About the investigation overall: Template switching captured roughly one uniquely barcoded TCR beta cDNA molecule per two T cells in model experiments. The donors were divided into four age groups: young (average approximately 15 years), middle-aged (about 40), aged (62) and long-lived (82). To track age-related changes in TCR beta repertoire diversity, the study relied on deep sequencing normalized with unique cDNA molecular identifiers. The study analyzed two additional independent replicas of 1 million unique cDNA reads from the same blood draw for two donors, one aged 18 to 29 and one aged 80 or older. To avoid experimental bias, donors of different ages were spread randomly across the sequencing lanes. The study at large found these results: Estimates of total diversity from one million sequenced T cells were regarded as lower bounds and underestimates. The long-lived group showed more naive CD4+ T cells, fewer expanded clones and increased TCR diversity than the aged group, suggesting age selection. Because donor CMV infection status was unknown, age-related changes in expanded clonotypes were potentially confounded. Observed TCR beta diversity correlated strongly with the percentage of naive T cells measured by flow cytometry. As age increased, observed TCR beta diversity per million T cells dropped in a roughly linear way, and a significant reduction was already evident by age around 41. Conclusive comparison of naive and antigen-experienced compartments was prevented by the profiling of bulk unsorted PBMCs.

Remarks on this clonotype: Its recognized antigen is unknown. Base qualities are not at hand, and no much larger clone is one base apart.

Libraries were built with 5' RACE. Sequencing was performed on an Illumina HiSeq 2500. The second PCR ran for about 6 to 11 cycles and used a J-beta primer mix along with a sample-barcoded 5' primer. A template-switch 5' adaptor carrying 12 random nucleotides introduced a unique molecular identifier onto each TCR beta cDNA molecule. Each sample yielded at least 2.5 million CDR3-containing paired-end reads. First-strand cDNA synthesis was performed from all RNA using the Mint cDNA synthesis kit, with priming by a TRBC-specific oligonucleotide. Following uracil-DNA glycosylase treatment, all cDNA underwent a first 18-cycle PCR with the universal primers M1SS and BC2_uni_R. Per the source publication's procedure: Each sample was normalized by randomly selecting 1 million high-quality reads, each carrying a distinct molecular identifier. Instead of being binned into consensus sequences, reads that shared molecular identifiers were thrown out. CDR3 identification, clonotype clustering and error correction used MiTCR with a Q25 quality threshold and the strictest error-elimination algorithm. Lower-bound total TCR beta diversity was estimated with a nonparametric unseen species model using Euler transformation. Using fastp at Q25 and MiXCR, TCRdb reprocessed the public reads and kept productive beta chains. When rows share a CDR3 protein, they turn into one entry using the most common DNA and genes. TCRdb, rather than the study authors, made the V and J calls. The sample has fewer than 2,000,000 distinct CDR3 sequences on record, roughly 32% of them singletons. The ten largest clones represent around 11% of the sample.

The roughly 39 donors, aged about 6 to 90 years, were systemically healthy Caucasian individuals from Russia. Each donor gave about 11 milliliters of peripheral blood, drawn into EDTA-treated Vacutainer tubes. Ficoll-Paque density-gradient centrifugation was used to isolate PBMCs, with at least 7 million obtained per sample. Total RNA was extracted from PBMCs with Trizol reagent, with at least 6 micrograms obtained per sample. The percentages of naive CD45RAhigh/CD27high T cells were determined by flow cytometry on a PBMC aliquot from every donor. The TCR was taken from a woman aged 25 to 39 in good health. The sample consisted of blood.

The DNA sequence is TGTGCCAGCAGTGTTTGGACAGGGGGTCTTCAGCCCCAGCATTTT. Translated, this is CASSVWTGGLQPQHF. The V and J genes are TRBV6-1 and TRBJ1-5, and TRBD1 aligns with 10 junction nucleotides. At the junction V is shortened by 4 bases and J by 6 bases; bases outside the gene matches: 6. Reading the germline V gene gives CDR1 MNHNS and CDR2 SASEGT. The CDR3, cysteine through phenylalanine, is 15 amino acids long. The read is trimmed to its CDR3 DNA, 45 bases read in frame from base 1.